This TCR beta chain was captured by sequencing in a study of identical twins. General study points: Analyses based on zero insertions could be partly confounded by invariant MAIT and iNKT cells.

The CDR3 consists of 15 residues. CDR1 and CDR2 (germline): SGHDN, FVKESK. Trimming stripped 4 bases from V and 0 bases from J, with 10 bases between. The table lists this clonotype with a few counts. Its antigen is not identified. Each CDR3 protein is one row after TCRdb ran MiXCR on the 5' RACE reads. The repertoire holds approximately 700,000 distinct CDR3 sequences, with 6% to 6.5% as singletons. The clonotype was recovered from a man aged 18-30 years in good health. V gene TRBV14 combines with J gene TRBJ2-1; D is unresolved. Sequencing input: naive T cells sorted from blood. For the CDR3, the DNA is TGTGCCAGCAGCCCCGAACAGAGCTCCTACAATGAGCAGTTCTTC. Protein: CASSPEQSSYNEQFF.